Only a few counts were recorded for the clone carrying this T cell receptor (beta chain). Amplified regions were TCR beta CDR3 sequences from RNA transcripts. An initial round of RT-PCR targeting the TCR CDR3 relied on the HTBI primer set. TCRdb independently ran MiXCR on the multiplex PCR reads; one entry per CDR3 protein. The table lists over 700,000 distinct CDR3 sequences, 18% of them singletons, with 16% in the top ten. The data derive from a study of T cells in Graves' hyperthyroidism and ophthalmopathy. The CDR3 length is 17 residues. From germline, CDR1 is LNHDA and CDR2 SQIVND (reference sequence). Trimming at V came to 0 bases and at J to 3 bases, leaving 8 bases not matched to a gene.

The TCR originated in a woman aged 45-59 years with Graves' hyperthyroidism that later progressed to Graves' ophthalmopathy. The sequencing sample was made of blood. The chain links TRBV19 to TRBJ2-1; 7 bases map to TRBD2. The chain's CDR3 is CASSIEDGGNLYNEQFF. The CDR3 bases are TGTGCCAGTAGTATAGAGGACGGGGGGAACCTCTACAATGAGCAGTTCTTC. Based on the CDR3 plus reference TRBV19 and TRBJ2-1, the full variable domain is DGGITQSPKYLFRKEGQNVTLSCEQNLNHDAMYWYRQDPGQGLRLIYYSQIVNDFQKGDIAEGYSVSREKKESFPLTVTSAQKNPTAFYLCASSIEDGGNLYNEQFFGPGTRLTVL.